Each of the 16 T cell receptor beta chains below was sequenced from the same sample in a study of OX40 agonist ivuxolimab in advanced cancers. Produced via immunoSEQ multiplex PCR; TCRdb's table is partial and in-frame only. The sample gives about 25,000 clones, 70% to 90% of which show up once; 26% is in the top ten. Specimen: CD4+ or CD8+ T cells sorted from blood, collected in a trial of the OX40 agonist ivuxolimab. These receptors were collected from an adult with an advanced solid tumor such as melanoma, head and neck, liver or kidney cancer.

CDR3 bases: TGTGCCATCATCAGGCGGGACGGCGCGGATGGCTACACCTTC. Translated, it gives CAIIRRDGADGYTF. The chain uses TRBV21-1 and TRBJ1-2. TRBV21-1 is annotated as a pseudogene. The CDR3 length is 14 residues.

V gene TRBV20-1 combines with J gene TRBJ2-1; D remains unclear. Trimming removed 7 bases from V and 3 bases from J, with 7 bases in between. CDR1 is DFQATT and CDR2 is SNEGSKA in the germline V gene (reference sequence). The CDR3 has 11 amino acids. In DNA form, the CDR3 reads TGCAGTGGAAGGAGCTACAATGAGCAGTTCTTC. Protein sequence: CSGRSYNEQFF.

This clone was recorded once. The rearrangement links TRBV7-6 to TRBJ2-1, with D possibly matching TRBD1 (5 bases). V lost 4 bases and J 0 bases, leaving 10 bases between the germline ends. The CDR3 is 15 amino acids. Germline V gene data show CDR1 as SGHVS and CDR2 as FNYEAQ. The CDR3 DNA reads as TGTGCCAGCAGCTCCAGGGAAAGCTCCTACAATGAGCAGTTCTTC. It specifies CASSSRESSYNEQFF.

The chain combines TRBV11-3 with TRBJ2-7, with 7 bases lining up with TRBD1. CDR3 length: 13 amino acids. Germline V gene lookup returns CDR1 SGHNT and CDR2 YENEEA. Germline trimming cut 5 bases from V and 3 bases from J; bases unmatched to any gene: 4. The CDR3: CASSLQGNYEQYF. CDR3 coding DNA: TGTGCCAGCAGCCTACAGGGGAACTACGAGCAGTACTTC.

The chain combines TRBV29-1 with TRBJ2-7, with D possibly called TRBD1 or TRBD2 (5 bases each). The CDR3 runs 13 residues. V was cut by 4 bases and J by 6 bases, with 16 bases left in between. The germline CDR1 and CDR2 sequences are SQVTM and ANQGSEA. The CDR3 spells CSVVSGHGGEQYF. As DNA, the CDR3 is TGCAGCGTTGTTTCCGGACACGGAGGCGAGCAGTACTTC.

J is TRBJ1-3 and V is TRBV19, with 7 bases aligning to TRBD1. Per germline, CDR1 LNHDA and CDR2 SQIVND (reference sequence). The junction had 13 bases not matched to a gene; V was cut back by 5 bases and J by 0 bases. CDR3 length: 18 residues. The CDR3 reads CASSPLRDRYISGNTIYF. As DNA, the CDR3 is TGTGCCAGTAGTCCATTGCGGGACAGATACATCTCTGGAAACACCATATATTTT. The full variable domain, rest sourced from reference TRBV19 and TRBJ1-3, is DGGITQSPKYLFRKEGQNVTLSCEQNLNHDAMYWYRQDPGQGLRLIYYSQIVNDFQKGDIAEGYSVSREKKESFPLTVTSAQKNPTAFYLCASSPLRDRYISGNTIYFGEGSWLTVV.

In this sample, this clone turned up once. CDR3 nucleotide sequence: TGCAGCGTTGAAAGCACGGTTATGTCCTACAATGAGCAGTTCTTC. Encoded protein: CSVESTVMSYNEQFF. This rearrangement joins TRBV29-1 to TRBJ2-1; D unclear. Trimming stripped 2 bases from V and 1 base from J, with 12 bases between. The CDR3 sequence is 15 residues long. Per germline, CDR1 SQVTM and CDR2 ANQGSEA.

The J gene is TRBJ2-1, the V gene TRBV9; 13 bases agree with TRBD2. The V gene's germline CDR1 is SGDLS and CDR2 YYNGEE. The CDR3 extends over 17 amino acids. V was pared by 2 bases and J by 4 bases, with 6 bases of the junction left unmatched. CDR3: CASSVHGLAGEYNEQFF. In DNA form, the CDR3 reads TGTGCCAGCAGCGTTCACGGACTAGCGGGAGAATACAATGAGCAGTTCTTC.

The CDR3 here is CSVVGLAGEVGEQFF. In nucleotides, the CDR3 is TGCAGCGTCGTGGGACTAGCGGGAGAGGTCGGTGAGCAGTTCTTC. The rearrangement uses TRBV29-1 and TRBJ2-1, with 14 positions matching TRBD2. The CDR3 loop spans 15 amino acids. Trimming cost V 6 bases and J 9 bases; bases outside gene matches: 10. CDR1 SQVTM and CDR2 ANQGSEA come from the germline V gene.

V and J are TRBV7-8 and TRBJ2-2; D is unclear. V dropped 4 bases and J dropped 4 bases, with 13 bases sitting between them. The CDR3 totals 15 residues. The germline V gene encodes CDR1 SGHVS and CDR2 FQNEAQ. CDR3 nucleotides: TGTGCCAGCAGCTGGGTACTTGGGGTCACCGGGGAGCTGTTTTTT. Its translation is CASSWVLGVTGELFF. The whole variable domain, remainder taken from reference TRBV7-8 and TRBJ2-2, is GAGVSQSPRYKVAKRGQDVALRCDPISGHVSLFWYQQALGQGPEFLTYFQNEAQLDKSGLPSDRFFAERPEGSVSTLKIQRTQQEDSAVYLCASSWVLGVTGELFFGEGSRLTVL.

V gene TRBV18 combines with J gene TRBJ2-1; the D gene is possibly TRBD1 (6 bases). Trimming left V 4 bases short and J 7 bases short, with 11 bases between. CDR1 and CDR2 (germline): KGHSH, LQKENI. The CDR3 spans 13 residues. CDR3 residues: CASSQPGANEQFF. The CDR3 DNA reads TGTGCCAGCTCACAACCAGGGGCGAATGAGCAGTTCTTC.

The CDR3 is CASSPGLPGELFF. CDR3 in DNA: TGTGCCAGCAGTCCTGGACTCCCCGGGGAGCTGTTTTTT. This sequence joins TRBV6-5 and TRBJ2-2, with D perhaps TRBD2 (5 bases). V was trimmed by 5 bases and J by 6 bases, leaving 10 bases between them. The CDR3 is 13 residues long. The germline V gene encodes CDR1 MNHEY and CDR2 SVGAGI.

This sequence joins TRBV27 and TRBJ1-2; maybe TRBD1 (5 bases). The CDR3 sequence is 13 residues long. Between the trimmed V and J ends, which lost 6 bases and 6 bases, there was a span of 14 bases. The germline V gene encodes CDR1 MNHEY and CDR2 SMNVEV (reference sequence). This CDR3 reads CASSDRFMDGYTF. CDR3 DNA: TGTGCCAGCAGCGACAGATTCATGGATGGCTACACCTTC.

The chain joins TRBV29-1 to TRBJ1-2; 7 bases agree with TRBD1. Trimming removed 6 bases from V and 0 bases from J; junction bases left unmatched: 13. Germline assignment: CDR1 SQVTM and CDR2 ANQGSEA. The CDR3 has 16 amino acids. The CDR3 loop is CSVLIDRDLANYGYTF. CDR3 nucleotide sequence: TGCAGCGTCCTAATCGACAGGGACCTAGCTAACTATGGCTACACCTTC.

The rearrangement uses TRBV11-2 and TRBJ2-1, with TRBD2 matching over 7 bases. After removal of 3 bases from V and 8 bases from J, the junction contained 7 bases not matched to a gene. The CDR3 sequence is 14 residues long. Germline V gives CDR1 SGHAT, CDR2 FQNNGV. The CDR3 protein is CASSFSREFYEQFF. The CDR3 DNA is TGTGCCAGCAGCTTCTCGCGGGAGTTTTATGAGCAGTTCTTC.

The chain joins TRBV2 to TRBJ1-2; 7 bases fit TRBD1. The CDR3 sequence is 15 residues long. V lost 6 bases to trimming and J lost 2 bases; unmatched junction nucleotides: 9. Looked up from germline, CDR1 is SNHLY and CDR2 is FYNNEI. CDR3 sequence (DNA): TGTGCCAGCAGCCCCGGGACAGCCGAGAACTATGGCTACACCTTC. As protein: CASSPGTAENYGYTF.